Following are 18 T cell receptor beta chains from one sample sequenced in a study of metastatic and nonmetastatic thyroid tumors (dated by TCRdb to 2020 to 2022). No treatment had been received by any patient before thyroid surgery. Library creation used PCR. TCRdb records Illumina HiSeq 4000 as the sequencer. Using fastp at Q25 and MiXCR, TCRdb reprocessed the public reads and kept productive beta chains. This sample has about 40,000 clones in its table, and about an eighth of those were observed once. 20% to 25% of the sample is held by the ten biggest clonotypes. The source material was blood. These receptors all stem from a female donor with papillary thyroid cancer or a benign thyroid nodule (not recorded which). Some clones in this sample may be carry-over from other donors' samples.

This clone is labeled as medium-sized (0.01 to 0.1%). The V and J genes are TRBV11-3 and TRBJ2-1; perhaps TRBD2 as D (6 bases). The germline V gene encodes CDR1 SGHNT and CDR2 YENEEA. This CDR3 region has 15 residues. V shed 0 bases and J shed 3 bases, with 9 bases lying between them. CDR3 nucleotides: TGTGCCAGCAGCTTAGAGTACGGGGGCTACAATGAGCAGTTCTTC. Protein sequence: CASSLEYGGYNEQFF.

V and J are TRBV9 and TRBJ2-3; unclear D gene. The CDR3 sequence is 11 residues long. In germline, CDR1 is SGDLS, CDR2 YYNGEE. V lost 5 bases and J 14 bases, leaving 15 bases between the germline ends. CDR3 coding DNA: TGTGCCAGCAGTGACCCGAAAGGGCTGTATTTT. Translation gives CASSDPKGLYF.

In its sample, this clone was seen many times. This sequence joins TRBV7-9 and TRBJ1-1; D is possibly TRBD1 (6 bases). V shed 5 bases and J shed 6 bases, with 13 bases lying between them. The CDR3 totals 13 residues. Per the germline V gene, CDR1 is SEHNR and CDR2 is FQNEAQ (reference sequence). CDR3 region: CASSSRGYAEAFF. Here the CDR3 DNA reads TGTGCCAGCAGCAGCAGGGGATACGCTGAAGCTTTCTTT.

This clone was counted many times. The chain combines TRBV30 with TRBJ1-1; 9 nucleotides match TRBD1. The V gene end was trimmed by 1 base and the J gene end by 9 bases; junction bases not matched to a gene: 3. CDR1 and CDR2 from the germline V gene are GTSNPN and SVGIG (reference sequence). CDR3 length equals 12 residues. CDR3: CAWSGQGGKAFF. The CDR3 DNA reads TGTGCCTGGAGTGGACAGGGGGGGAAAGCTTTCTTT.

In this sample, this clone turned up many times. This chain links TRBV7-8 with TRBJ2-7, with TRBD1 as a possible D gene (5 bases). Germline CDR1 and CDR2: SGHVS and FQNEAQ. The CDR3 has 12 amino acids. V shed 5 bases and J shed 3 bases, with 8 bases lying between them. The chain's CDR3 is CASSQGHYEQYF. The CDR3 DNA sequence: TGTGCCAGCAGCCAGGGCCACTACGAGCAGTACTTC.

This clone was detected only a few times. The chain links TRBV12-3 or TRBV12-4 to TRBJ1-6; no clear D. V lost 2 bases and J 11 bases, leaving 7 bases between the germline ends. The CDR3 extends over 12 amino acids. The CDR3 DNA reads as TGTGCCAGCAGTTTAACGGTTACACCCCTCCACTTT. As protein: CASSLTVTPLHF.

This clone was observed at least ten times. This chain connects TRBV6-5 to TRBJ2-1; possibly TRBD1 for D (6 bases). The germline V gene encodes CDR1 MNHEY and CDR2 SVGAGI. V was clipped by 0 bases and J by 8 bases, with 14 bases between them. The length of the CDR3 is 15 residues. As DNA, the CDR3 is TGTGCCAGCAGTTACTCGAGAGCAGGGGACGATGAGCAGTTCTTC. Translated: CASSYSRAGDDEQFF.

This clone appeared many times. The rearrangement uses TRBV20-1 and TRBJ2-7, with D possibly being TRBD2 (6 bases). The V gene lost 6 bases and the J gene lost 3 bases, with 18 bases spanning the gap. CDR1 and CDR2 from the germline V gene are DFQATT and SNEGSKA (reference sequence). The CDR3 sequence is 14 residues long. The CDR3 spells CSAVGASVFYEQYF. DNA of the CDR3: TGCAGTGCCGTTGGGGCTAGCGTGTTCTACGAGCAGTACTTC.

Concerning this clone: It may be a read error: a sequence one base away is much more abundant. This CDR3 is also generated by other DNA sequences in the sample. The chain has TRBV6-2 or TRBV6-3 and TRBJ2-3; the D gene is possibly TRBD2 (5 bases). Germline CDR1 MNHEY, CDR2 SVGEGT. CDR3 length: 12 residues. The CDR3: CASSGGGDTQYF. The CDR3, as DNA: TGTGCCAGCAGTGGAGGAGGAGATACTCAGTATTTT.

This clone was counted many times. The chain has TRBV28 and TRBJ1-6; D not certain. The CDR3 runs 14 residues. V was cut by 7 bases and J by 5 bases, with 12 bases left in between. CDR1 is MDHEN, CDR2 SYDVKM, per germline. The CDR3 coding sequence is TGTGCCAGCATCGCCGGTCCACATAATTCACCCCTCCACTTT. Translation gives CASIAGPHNSPLHF.

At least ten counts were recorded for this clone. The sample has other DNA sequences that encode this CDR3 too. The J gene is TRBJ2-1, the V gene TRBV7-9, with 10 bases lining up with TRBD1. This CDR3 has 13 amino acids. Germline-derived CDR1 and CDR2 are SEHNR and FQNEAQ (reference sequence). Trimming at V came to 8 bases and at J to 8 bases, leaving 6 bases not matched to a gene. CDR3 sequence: CASSRQGAHEQFF. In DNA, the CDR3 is TGTGCCAGCTCAAGACAGGGGGCGCATGAGCAGTTCTTC.

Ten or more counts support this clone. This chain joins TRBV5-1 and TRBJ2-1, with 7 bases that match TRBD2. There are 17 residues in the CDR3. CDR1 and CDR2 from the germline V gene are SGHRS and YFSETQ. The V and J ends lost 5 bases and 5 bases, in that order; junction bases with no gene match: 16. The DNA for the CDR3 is TGCGCCAGCAGGCTCACGGCGGTGGGAGGGCCTAACAATGAGCAGTTCTTC. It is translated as CASRLTAVGGPNNEQFF.

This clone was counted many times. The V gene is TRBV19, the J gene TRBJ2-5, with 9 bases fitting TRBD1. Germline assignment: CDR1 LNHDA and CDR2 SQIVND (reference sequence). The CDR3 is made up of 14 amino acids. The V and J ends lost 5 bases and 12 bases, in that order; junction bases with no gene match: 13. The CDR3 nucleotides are TGTGCCAGTAGTCAACAGGGGGCCGCGGCAAATAAGTACTTC. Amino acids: CASSQQGAAANKYF.

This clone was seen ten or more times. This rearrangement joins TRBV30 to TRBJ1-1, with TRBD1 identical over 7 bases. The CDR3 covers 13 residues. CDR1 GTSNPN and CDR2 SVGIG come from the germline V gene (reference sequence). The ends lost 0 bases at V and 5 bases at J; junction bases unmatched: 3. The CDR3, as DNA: TGTGCCTGGAGTGTTGACAGGGCGACTGAAGCTTTCTTT. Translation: CAWSVDRATEAFF.

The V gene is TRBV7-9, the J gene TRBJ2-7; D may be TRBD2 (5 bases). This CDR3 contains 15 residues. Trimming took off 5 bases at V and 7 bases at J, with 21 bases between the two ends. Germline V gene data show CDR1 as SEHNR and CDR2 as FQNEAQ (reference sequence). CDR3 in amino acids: CASSPLGAASGEQYF. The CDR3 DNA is TGTGCCAGCAGCCCCCTGGGAGCCGCCTCGGGTGAGCAGTACTTC.

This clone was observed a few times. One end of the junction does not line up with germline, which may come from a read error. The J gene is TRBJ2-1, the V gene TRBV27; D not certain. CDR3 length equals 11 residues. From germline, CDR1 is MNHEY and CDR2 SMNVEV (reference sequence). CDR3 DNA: TGTGCCAGCAGTTCGTACAATGATCAGTTCTTC. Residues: CASSSYNDQFF.

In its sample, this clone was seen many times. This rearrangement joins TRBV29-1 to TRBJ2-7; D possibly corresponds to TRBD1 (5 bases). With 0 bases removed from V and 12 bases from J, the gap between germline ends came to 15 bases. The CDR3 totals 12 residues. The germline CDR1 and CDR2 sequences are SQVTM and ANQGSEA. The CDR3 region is CSVEEWGQVTYF. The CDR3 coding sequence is TGCAGCGTTGAAGAATGGGGCCAGGTGACGTACTTC.

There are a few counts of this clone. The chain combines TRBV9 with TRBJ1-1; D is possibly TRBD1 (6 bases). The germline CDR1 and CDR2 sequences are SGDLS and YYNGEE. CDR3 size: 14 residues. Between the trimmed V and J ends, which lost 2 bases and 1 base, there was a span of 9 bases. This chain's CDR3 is CASSVVTGNTEAFF. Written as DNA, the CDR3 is TGTGCCAGCAGCGTCGTGACAGGGAACACTGAAGCTTTCTTT.